The 31 T cell receptor beta chains in this list originate from one sample, sequenced in a study of OX40 agonist ivuxolimab in advanced cancers. Data came from immunoSEQ multiplex PCR; TCRdb stores just in-frame clones and leaves some out. The sample lists 60,000 to 90,000 clones, around four fifths occurring once. Sequenced material: CD4+ or CD8+ T cells sorted from blood, taken in a trial of the OX40 agonist ivuxolimab. The receptors were gathered from an adult with an advanced solid tumor such as melanoma, head and neck, liver or kidney cancer.

This clone was observed once. The chain links TRBV27 to TRBJ1-5; D not certain. The length of the CDR3 is 13 residues. From germline, CDR1 is MNHEY and CDR2 SMNVEV (reference sequence). Trimming removed 4 bases from V and 7 bases from J, with 11 bases in between. Written as DNA, the CDR3 is TGTGCCAGCAGTTCCGAAGGAGGACAGCCCCAGCATTTT. It translates to CASSSEGGQPQHF.

The rearrangement uses TRBV7-2 and TRBJ2-7; unclear D gene. The CDR3 runs to 12 residues. V was shortened by 3 bases and J by 3 bases, with 6 bases between the two germline ends. Germline V CDR1 and CDR2: SGHTA, FQGNSA. The CDR3 nucleotides are TGTGCCAGCAGCTTGGAATTCTACGAGCAGTACTTC. It specifies CASSLEFYEQYF.

The rearrangement uses TRBV19 and TRBJ1-2; D gene uncertain. Germline values: CDR1 LNHDA, CDR2 SQIVND (reference sequence). The CDR3 covers 13 residues. V gave up 3 bases and J gave up 4 bases, with 9 bases separating them. The CDR3 is CASSIRQAYGYTF. For the CDR3, the DNA is TGTGCCAGTAGTATTAGGCAGGCCTATGGCTACACCTTC.

This rearrangement joins TRBV6-5 to TRBJ2-7; TRBD2 matches at 10 bases. CDR1 is MNHEY, CDR2 SVGAGI, per germline. V gave up 4 bases and J gave up 0 bases; unmatched junction bases: 3. The CDR3 is made up of 15 amino acids. CDR3 DNA: TGTGCCAGCAGTTCTAGCGGGAGAAGCTCCTACGAGCAGTACTTC. Residues: CASSSSGRSSYEQYF.

The gene calls are TRBV7-9 and TRBJ2-7; D possibly corresponds to TRBD1 (6 bases). Looked up from germline, CDR1 is SEHNR and CDR2 is FQNEAQ (reference sequence). V lost 2 bases and J lost 2, with 13 bases in between. The CDR3 runs 15 residues. Here the CDR3 DNA reads TGTGCCAGCAGCTTATGGCAGGGGAGTACCTACGAGCAGTACTTC. It specifies CASSLWQGSTYEQYF.

This chain connects TRBV4-2 to TRBJ2-5; a weak D match, TRBD2 (6 bases). The germline V gene encodes CDR1 LGHNA and CDR2 YNFKEQ. V lost 2 bases and J lost 3, with 10 bases in between. The CDR3 is made up of 14 amino acids. CDR3 in DNA: TGTGCCAGCAGCCAACTAGCGTCTAAAGAGACCCAGTACTTC. This gives the protein CASSQLASKETQYF.

The chain links TRBV29-1 to TRBJ1-6, with a tentative D call TRBD1 (5 bases). CDR3 length: 13 residues. CDR1 SQVTM and CDR2 ANQGSEA come from the germline V gene. Trimming pared 4 bases from V and 10 bases from J, leaving 14 bases between. CDR3 loop: CSVVQGAGSPLHF. The CDR3 DNA sequence: TGCAGCGTTGTCCAAGGGGCGGGATCACCCCTCCACTTT.

This chain connects TRBV6-6 to TRBJ2-3; TRBD1 might be the D (5 bases). Trimming shortened V by 0 bases and J by 6 bases, and 10 bases separated the two germline ends. From germline, CDR1 is MNHNY and CDR2 SVGAGI (reference sequence). The CDR3 is 14 amino acids. This CDR3 reads CASSYSDTPDTQYF. CDR3 in DNA: TGTGCCAGCAGTTACTCGGACACCCCGGATACGCAGTATTTT.

The V call is TRBV19, the J call TRBJ2-3; a possible D gene is TRBD2 (7 bases). This CDR3 region has 14 residues. V was trimmed by 3 bases and J by 8 bases, leaving 15 bases between them. Germline V gene lookup returns CDR1 LNHDA and CDR2 SQIVND (reference sequence). The CDR3 DNA is TGTGCCAGTAGTATTGGGGGGGGCTCAGCTACGCAGTATTTT. Protein product: CASSIGGGSATQYF.

This clone was counted a few times. The chain has TRBV4-1 and TRBJ1-1, with D maybe TRBD1 (6 bases). The CDR3 is 14 residues long. The V and J ends lost 6 bases and 1 base respectively, with 12 bases between them. Germline CDR1 reads MGHRA; CDR2 reads YSYEKL. The CDR3 bases are TGCGCCAGCAGAGAGACAGGAACGAACACTGAAGCTTTCTTT. This gives the protein CASRETGTNTEAFF.

The J gene is TRBJ2-7, the V gene TRBV5-6, with unresolved D. Germline values: CDR1 SGHDT, CDR2 YYEEEE. Between the trimmed V and J ends, which lost 6 bases and 2 bases, there was a span of 15 bases. This CDR3 has 14 residues. CDR3 region: CASILFGSPYEQYF. Here the CDR3 DNA reads TGTGCCAGCATCCTATTCGGTAGTCCCTACGAGCAGTACTTC.

The chain joins TRBV14 to TRBJ2-3, with unresolved D. V lost 1 base, J lost 4 bases, and 6 bases lay in between. CDR3 length: 13 amino acids. Germline V gene data show CDR1 as SGHDN and CDR2 as FVKESK. CDR3 loop: CASSQGLADTQYF. CDR3 in DNA: TGTGCCAGCAGCCAAGGACTGGCAGATACGCAGTATTTT.

This chain connects TRBV21-1 to TRBJ2-2. TRBV21-1 is a pseudogene. The CDR3 totals 16 residues. The CDR3 protein is CASSQGRGPNTGELFF. The CDR3 coding sequence is TGTGCCAGCAGCCAGGGGAGGGGGCCGAACACCGGGGAGCTGTTTTTT.

The V gene is TRBV29-1, the J gene TRBJ1-2; 10 bases are a match to TRBD1. This CDR3 is built from 14 residues. J gave up 6 bases and V 4 bases, and 8 bases lay outside the gene matches. Looked up from germline, CDR1 is SQVTM and CDR2 is ANQGSEA. CDR3 nucleotide sequence: TGCAGCGTTGGTGGGACAGGGGCGGACAATGGCTACACCTTC. It translates to CSVGGTGADNGYTF.

The chain couples TRBV7-9 to TRBJ2-3; no firm D call. Germline values: CDR1 SEHNR, CDR2 FQNEAQ (reference sequence). Trimming pared 0 bases from V and 5 bases from J, leaving 0 bases between. This CDR3 has 11 amino acids. CDR3 sequence: CASSLADTQYF. In DNA form, the CDR3 reads TGTGCCAGCAGCTTAGCAGATACGCAGTATTTT.

The chain joins TRBV10-3 to TRBJ2-7; 10 nucleotides line up with TRBD1. Trimming cost V 6 bases and J 2 bases; bases outside gene matches: 1. This CDR3 is built from 13 residues. Germline CDR1 and CDR2: ENHRY and SYGVKD. The DNA of the CDR3 is TGTGCCATCAGGGACAGGGGGGCCTACGAGCAGTACTTC. Its translation is CAIRDRGAYEQYF.

The chain recombines TRBV18 with TRBJ2-5, with no clear D. The last part of the DNA fits TRBJ2-7 better; the J call may be wrong. The CDR3 runs to 13 residues. Germline lookup yields CDR1 KGHSH and CDR2 LQKENI. The CDR3 loop is CASSSLRVYEQYF. CDR3 coding DNA: TGTGCCAGCTCTTCCCTACGTGTCTACGAGCAGTACTTC.

The rearrangement links TRBV4-1 to TRBJ2-3, with 8 bases aligning to TRBD1. Germline V gene sequence: CDR1 MGHRA, CDR2 YSYEKL. CDR3 length: 15 amino acids. Trimming cost V 2 bases and J 10 bases; bases outside gene matches: 11. CDR3 residues: CASSQYRAQGASQYF. For the CDR3, the DNA is TGCGCCAGCAGCCAATACAGGGCTCAGGGGGCCTCGCAGTATTTT.

Regarding this clone: The junction departs from germline at one end; a sequencing error may be responsible. The rearrangement links TRBV7-7 to TRBJ2-1; possibly TRBD2 for D (6 bases). Germline-derived CDR1 and CDR2 are SSHAT and FNYEAQ (reference sequence). The CDR3 totals 15 residues. In DNA form, the CDR3 reads TGTGCTAGCAGCCTGAGCCCTAGCGCCGACAATGAGCAGTTCTTC. It yields the protein CASSLSPSADNEQFF.

V gene TRBV18 combines with J gene TRBJ1-6; TRBD1 matches at 8 bases. Losses at the gene ends were 10 bases for V and 6 bases for J; bases not matched to a gene: 17. CDR3 size: 17 residues. Looked up from germline, CDR1 is KGHSH and CDR2 is LQKENI. CDR3 protein: CATSQITAGTGNSPLHF. The CDR3 region has the DNA TGTGCCACCTCTCAAATTACCGCGGGGACAGGTAATTCACCCCTCCACTTT.

The chain links TRBV28 to TRBJ2-1, with 8 bases aligning to TRBD2. J gave up 4 bases and V 5 bases, and 16 bases lay outside the gene matches. The CDR3 runs 18 residues. CDR1 and CDR2 (germline): MDHEN, SYDVKM. CDR3 amino acids: CASSPAPGLGALYNEQFF. CDR3 nucleotide sequence: TGTGCCAGCAGTCCAGCCCCGGGACTAGGAGCACTATACAATGAGCAGTTCTTC.

J is TRBJ1-1 and V is TRBV7-8; a weak D match, TRBD1 (6 bases). Trimming shortened V by 4 bases and J by 4 bases, and 16 bases separated the two germline ends. In germline, CDR1 is SGHVS, CDR2 FQNEAQ. The CDR3 consists of 15 residues. The CDR3 sequence is CASSWIGGGSTEAFF. For the CDR3, the DNA is TGTGCCAGCAGCTGGATAGGGGGGGGCAGCACTGAAGCTTTCTTT.

This sequence joins TRBV6-1 and TRBJ2-3; 9 bases are a match to TRBD2. CDR1 MNHNS and CDR2 SASEGT come from the germline V gene. This CDR3 is built from 14 residues. V gave up 5 bases and J gave up 2 bases; unmatched junction bases: 2. The CDR3 loop is CASSLAGDTDTQYF. The CDR3 DNA reads TGTGCCAGCAGTTTAGCGGGAGACACAGATACGCAGTATTTT.

V is TRBV15 and J is TRBJ2-4; possibly TRBD2 for D (6 bases). V was trimmed by 4 bases and J by 4 bases, leaving 14 bases between them. The germline CDR1 and CDR2 sequences are LNHNV and YYDKDF (reference sequence). The CDR3 has 15 amino acids. The CDR3 nucleotides read TGTGCCACCAGCACATACGGGGGACTGAAAAACATTCAGTACTTC. Residues: CATSTYGGLKNIQYF.

This chain uses TRBV7-2 with TRBJ2-3; 9 positions match TRBD1. From germline, CDR1 is SGHTA and CDR2 FQGNSA. The CDR3 has 14 residues. Trimming cost V 5 bases and J 6 bases; bases outside gene matches: 6. CDR3 loop: CASSQNRGQDTQYF. CDR3 nucleotides: TGTGCCAGCAGCCAAAACAGGGGGCAGGATACGCAGTATTTT.

This chain links TRBV7-9 with TRBJ2-3; no definite D call. This CDR3 spans 12 amino acids. V was clipped by 2 bases and J by 4 bases, with 4 bases between them. Per the germline V gene, CDR1 is SEHNR and CDR2 is FQNEAQ (reference sequence). CDR3 nucleotide sequence: TGTGCCAGCAGCTTACGCTCAGATACGCAGTATTTT. The encoded protein is CASSLRSDTQYF. Complete variable domain (other parts from reference TRBV7-9 and TRBJ2-3): DTGVSQNPRHKITKRGQNVTFRCDPISEHNRLYWYRQTLGQGPEFLTYFQNEAQLEKSRLLSDRFSAERPKGSFSTLEIQRTEQGDSAMYLCASSLRSDTQYFGPGTRLTVL.

This chain links TRBV18 with TRBJ2-7; 15 nucleotides agree with TRBD2. Germline V gene data show CDR1 as KGHSH and CDR2 as LQKENI. The CDR3 extends over 16 amino acids. Trimming cost V 4 bases and J 3 bases; bases outside gene matches: 4. The CDR3 here is CASSLGLAGGYYEQYF. The CDR3 DNA is TGTGCCAGCTCACTGGGACTAGCGGGGGGTTACTACGAGCAGTACTTC.

V usage is TRBV5-6 and J usage is TRBJ2-5; TRBD1 aligns across 8 bases. Germline V lookup: CDR1 SGHDT, CDR2 YYEEEE. The CDR3 length is 15 residues. V dropped 0 bases and J dropped 4; count of bases not matched to a gene: 5. The CDR3, as DNA: TGTGCCAGCAGCTTGGACAGGGGGTCTTCAGAGACCCAGTACTTC. This codes for CASSLDRGSSETQYF. The variable domain in full, completed from reference TRBV5-6 and TRBJ2-5, reads DAGVTQSPTHLIKTRGQQVTLRCSPKSGHDTVSWYQQALGQGPQFIFQYYEEEERQRGNFPDRFSGHQFPNYSSELNVNALLLGDSALYLCASSLDRGSSETQYFGPGTRLLVL.

This clone was seen more than once but under ten times. This rearrangement joins TRBV9 to TRBJ1-1, with D unresolved. The CDR3 runs to 12 residues. Germline V gives CDR1 SGDLS, CDR2 YYNGEE. Deletions cut 4 bases from V and 8 bases from J, with 12 bases between. CDR3 bases: TGTGCCAGCAGCCCAACAGCTGGAGAAGCTTTCTTT. Protein sequence: CASSPTAGEAFF.

V is TRBV6-6 and J is TRBJ1-1, with D tentatively TRBD1 (5 bases). CDR3 length equals 14 residues. The ends were cut back, 2 bases at V and 3 bases at J, with 10 bases in the middle. Germline values: CDR1 MNHNY, CDR2 SVGAGI (reference sequence). The CDR3 DNA reads TGTGCCAGCAGTTACGTCGGGGGGGACACTGAAGCTTTCTTT. It encodes CASSYVGGDTEAFF.

The V call is TRBV11-3, the J call TRBJ2-3; either TRBD1 or TRBD2 may fit D (5 bases each). The CDR3 is made up of 16 amino acids. V gave up 2 bases and J gave up 4 bases, with 16 bases separating them. CDR1 is SGHNT, CDR2 YENEEA, per germline. The CDR3 DNA follows: TGTGCCAGCAGCTTATGGATCCCCAGGGAGCCAGATACGCAGTATTTT. Its translation is CASSLWIPREPDTQYF. Full variable domain (rest looked up from reference TRBV11-3 and TRBJ2-3): EAGVVQSPRYKIIEKKQPVAFWCNPISGHNTLYWYLQNLGQGPELLIRYENEEAVDDSQLPKDRFSAERLKGVDSTLKIQPAELGDSAVYLCASSLWIPREPDTQYFGPGTRLTVL.